Here is one TCR beta chain with its context. Its antigen remains unidentified. The repertoire was sequenced with immunoSEQ multiplex PCR; TCRdb's copy has only in-frame clones and lacks some. The table shows some 630,000 clones, with less than 80% occurring only once. This entry comes from a study of shared clonotypes between healthy human individuals. Study summary: Every donor yielded three CD4 naive, three CD4 memory, two CD8 naive and one CD8 memory plate. Whole-study results and caveats: In having few donors, the study represented limited genetic and exposure-history diversity.

Specimen: memory CD4+ T cells sorted from blood. Subset denoted: CD45RA-negative fraction. This receptor was taken from a woman under 40 in good health.

CDR3 DNA sequence: TGTGCCAGCAGTTTCTACGGGGGAACAGGGACCCCCGGGGAGCTGTTTTTT. Translation: CASSFYGGTGTPGELFF. The chain couples TRBV27 to TRBJ2-2; the D call may be TRBD1 or TRBD2 (6 bases each). CDR1 and CDR2 from the germline V gene are MNHEY and SMNVEV (reference sequence). With 3 bases removed from V and 6 bases from J, the gap between germline ends came to 20 bases. This CDR3 is 17 amino acids long.